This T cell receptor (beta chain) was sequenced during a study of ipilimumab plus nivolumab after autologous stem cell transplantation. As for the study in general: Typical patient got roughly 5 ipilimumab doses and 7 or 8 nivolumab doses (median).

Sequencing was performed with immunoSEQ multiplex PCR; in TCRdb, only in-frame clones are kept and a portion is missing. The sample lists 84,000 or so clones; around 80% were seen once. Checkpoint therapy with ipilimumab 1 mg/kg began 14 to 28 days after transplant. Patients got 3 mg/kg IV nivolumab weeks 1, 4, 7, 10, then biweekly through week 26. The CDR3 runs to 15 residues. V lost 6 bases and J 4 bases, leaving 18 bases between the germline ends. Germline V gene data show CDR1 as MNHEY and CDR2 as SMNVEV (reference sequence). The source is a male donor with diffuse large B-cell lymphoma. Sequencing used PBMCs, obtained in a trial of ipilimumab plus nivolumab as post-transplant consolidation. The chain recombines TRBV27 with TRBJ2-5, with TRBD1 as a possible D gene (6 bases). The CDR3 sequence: CASRLRDTVRETQYF. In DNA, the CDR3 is TGTGCCAGCAGGCTCCGGGACACAGTACGAGAGACCCAGTACTTC.